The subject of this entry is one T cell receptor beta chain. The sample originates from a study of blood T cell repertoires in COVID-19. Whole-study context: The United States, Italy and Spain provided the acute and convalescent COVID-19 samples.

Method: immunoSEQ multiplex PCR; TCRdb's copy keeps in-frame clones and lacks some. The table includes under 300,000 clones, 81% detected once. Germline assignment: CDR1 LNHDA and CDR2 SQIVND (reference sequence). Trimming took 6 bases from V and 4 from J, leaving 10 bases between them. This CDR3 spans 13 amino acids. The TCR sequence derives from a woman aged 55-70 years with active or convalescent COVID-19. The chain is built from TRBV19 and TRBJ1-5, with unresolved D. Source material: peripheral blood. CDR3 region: CASRREPNQPQHF. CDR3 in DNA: TGTGCCAGTAGGAGGGAACCGAATCAGCCCCAGCATTTT.